The 17 T cell receptor beta chains listed next were all sequenced from one sample in a study of blood T cell repertoires in COVID-19. Libraries were prepared by immunoSEQ multiplex PCR; TCRdb keeps only in-frame clonotypes and omits some of them. The sample yields about 300,000 clones, around nine tenths seen once. Material: PBMCs or T cells enriched from blood (not recorded which). All receptors derive from a woman aged 40 to 50 who had recovered from COVID-19.

The chain recombines TRBV30 with TRBJ2-7; TRBD1 is a possible D gene (5 bases). The CDR3 is 12 amino acids. The germline V gene has CDR1 GTSNPN and CDR2 SVGIG (reference sequence). V gave up 4 bases and J gave up 2 bases, with 9 bases separating them. DNA of the CDR3: TGTGCCTGGAAGGGGATTCCCTACGAGCAGTACTTC. Translated: CAWKGIPYEQYF. The full variable domain, completed using reference TRBV30 and TRBJ2-7, is SQTIHQWPATLVQPVGSPLSLECTVEGTSNPNLYWYRQAAGRGLQLLFYSVGIGQISSEVPQNLSASRPQDRQFILSSKKLLLSDSGFYLCAWKGIPYEQYFGPGTRLTVT.

The genes are TRBV7-9 and TRBJ1-1, with a weak D call TRBD1 (5 bases). V gave up 2 bases and J gave up 12 bases, with 13 bases separating them. Per germline, CDR1 SEHNR and CDR2 FQNEAQ (reference sequence). The length of the CDR3 is 12 residues. CDR3 DNA: TGTGCCAGCAGCTTATATAGACAGTTGCCTTTCTTT. This sequence encodes CASSLYRQLPFF. The full variable domain, rest sourced from reference TRBV7-9 and TRBJ1-1, is DTGVSQNPRHKITKRGQNVTFRCDPISEHNRLYWYRQTLGQGPEFLTYFQNEAQLEKSRLLSDRFSAERPKGSFSTLEIQRTEQGDSAMYLCASSLYRQLPFFGQGTRLTVV.

The chain is built from TRBV5-4 and TRBJ2-3; 8 bases line up with TRBD1. The ends lost 5 bases at V and 10 bases at J; junction bases unmatched: 15. CDR1 SGHNT and CDR2 YYREEE come from the germline V gene (reference sequence). The CDR3 totals 15 residues. This CDR3 is CASSLYGTGVLAQYF. As DNA, the CDR3 is TGTGCCAGCAGTCTATATGGGACAGGCGTACTCGCGCAGTATTTT.

The rearrangement links TRBV27 to TRBJ1-5; 8 bases align to TRBD1. CDR1 is MNHEY and CDR2 is SMNVEV in the germline V gene (reference sequence). CDR3 length: 13 residues. J gave up 7 bases and V 6 bases, and 5 bases lay outside the gene matches. The CDR3 sequence: CASRGTGEQPQHF. DNA of the CDR3: TGTGCCAGCAGGGGGACAGGCGAACAGCCCCAGCATTTT.

The chain links TRBV19 to TRBJ1-2; 8 nucleotides line up with TRBD1. This CDR3 region has 18 residues. CDR1 is LNHDA, CDR2 SQIVND, per germline (reference sequence). V lost 7 bases, J lost 4 bases, and 20 bases stayed unmatched. The CDR3 protein is CASTTGGTGFGRSYGYTF. Here the CDR3 DNA reads TGTGCCAGTACCACCGGAGGGACAGGCTTTGGCCGTAGCTATGGCTACACCTTC.

This chain connects TRBV3-1 (or the pseudogene TRBV3-2) to TRBJ2-7; TRBD2 matches 8 bases. Germline trimming cut 1 base from V and 4 bases from J; bases unmatched to any gene: 9. The germline CDR1 and CDR2 sequences are LGHDT and YNNKEL (reference sequence). CDR3 length: 16 residues. CDR3 protein: CASSQGVSGSLYEQYF. In DNA, the CDR3 is TGTGCCAGCAGCCAAGGAGTCAGCGGGAGTCTGTACGAGCAGTACTTC.

V gene TRBV7-8 combines with J gene TRBJ1-5; D is perhaps TRBD1 (6 bases). Germline CDR1 and CDR2: SGHVS and FQNEAQ. The CDR3 is 15 amino acids. V lost 5 bases and J 3 bases, leaving 14 bases between the germline ends. This chain's CDR3 is CASSTQQGLNQPQHF. Here the CDR3 DNA reads TGTGCCAGCAGCACACAACAGGGTCTCAATCAGCCCCAGCATTTT.

This chain uses TRBV7-2 with TRBJ2-5, with TRBD2 as a possible D gene (6 bases). The CDR3 spans 15 residues. The V gene lost 5 bases and the J gene lost 3 bases, with 16 bases spanning the gap. Germline V lookup: CDR1 SGHTA, CDR2 FQGNSA. The CDR3 DNA reads as TGTGCCAGCAGCCCTCCTTCTGGCGGGAAAGAGACCCAGTACTTC. Its translation: CASSPPSGGKETQYF. Complete variable domain (other parts from reference TRBV7-2 and TRBJ2-5): GAGVSQSPSNKVTEKGKDVELRCDPISGHTALYWYRQSLGQGLEFLIYFQGNSAPDKSGLPSDRFSAERTGGSVSTLTIQRTQQEDSAVYLCASSPPSGGKETQYFGPGTRLLVL.

The gene calls are TRBV4-1 and TRBJ2-5; 10 positions match TRBD2. This CDR3 region has 15 residues. Germline-derived CDR1 and CDR2 are MGHRA and YSYEKL. Trimming took 4 bases from V and 2 from J; bases not matched to a gene: 4. The CDR3 sequence is CASSLRTSGQETQYF. CDR3 sequence (DNA): TGCGCCAGCAGCCTTCGGACTAGCGGTCAAGAGACCCAGTACTTC.

The chain joins TRBV29-1 to TRBJ2-5; 8 positions match TRBD1. The CDR3 runs 13 residues. Germline loops: CDR1 SQVTM, CDR2 ANQGSEA. The V gene end was trimmed by 3 bases and the J gene end by 4 bases; junction bases not matched to a gene: 4. The CDR3 DNA is TGCAGCGTTGAGGGACAGGCTCGAGAGACCCAGTACTTC. Protein: CSVEGQARETQYF.

The CDR3 DNA reads as TGCGCCAGCAGCTTGGGGACAGCGCAAACTGAAGCTTTCTTT. Protein product: CASSLGTAQTEAFF. The chain is built from TRBV5-1 and TRBJ1-1, with D maybe TRBD1 (6 bases). This CDR3 spans 14 amino acids. Trimming stripped 0 bases from V and 5 bases from J, with 11 bases between. Looked up from germline, CDR1 is SGHRS and CDR2 is YFSETQ.

The gene calls are TRBV29-1 and TRBJ1-2; 8 bases align to TRBD1. The CDR3 sequence is 14 residues long. In germline, CDR1 is SQVTM, CDR2 ANQGSEA. V lost 2 bases to trimming and J lost 7 bases; unmatched junction nucleotides: 9. In nucleotides, the CDR3 is TGCAGCGTTGAAAACAACGGACAGGGAGGTGGCTACACCTTC. This codes for CSVENNGQGGGYTF.

The rearrangement uses TRBV15 and TRBJ2-7, with 10 bases identical to TRBD2. The ends lost 1 base at V and 2 bases at J; junction bases unmatched: 11. CDR1 is LNHNV and CDR2 is YYDKDF in the germline V gene (reference sequence). The CDR3 runs to 18 residues. CDR3: CATSRGPHVAGGTYEQYF. CDR3 DNA sequence: TGTGCCACCAGCAGAGGCCCCCACGTAGCGGGAGGCACCTACGAGCAGTACTTC.

The J gene is TRBJ1-5, the V gene TRBV2; D may be TRBD1 (5 bases). Per the germline V gene, CDR1 is SNHLY and CDR2 is FYNNEI. This CDR3 is built from 16 residues. Between the trimmed V and J ends, which lost 2 bases and 5 bases, there was a span of 16 bases. The CDR3, as DNA: TGTGCCAGCAGTGAAATTGGTCAGGGCCCTTATCAGCCCCAGCATTTT. Translated: CASSEIGQGPYQPQHF.

The chain combines TRBV4-1 with TRBJ2-5; D might be TRBD1 (6 bases). The CDR3 contains 14 residues. CDR1 MGHRA and CDR2 YSYEKL come from the germline V gene. V lost 4 bases and J lost 0, with 9 bases in between. CDR3 nucleotides: TGCGCCAGCAGCCCCAGGGGTAACCAAGAGACCCAGTACTTC. Residues: CASSPRGNQETQYF.

V gene TRBV11-2 combines with J gene TRBJ1-3, with 7 bases lining up with TRBD1. The CDR3 has 14 amino acids. The germline V gene has CDR1 SGHAT and CDR2 FQNNGV. With 5 bases clipped from V and 7 bases from J, the junction kept 8 bases outside the gene matches. The CDR3 loop reads CASSKTGLGNTIYF. The CDR3 DNA is TGTGCCAGCAGCAAGACAGGGTTAGGCAACACCATATATTTT.

The chain combines TRBV29-1 with TRBJ1-1, with D uncertain. V was clipped by 3 bases and J by 5 bases, with 7 bases between them. The CDR3 has 11 amino acids. The germline gives CDR1 SQVTM, CDR2 ANQGSEA. The CDR3: CSVDPRTEAFF. CDR3 coding DNA: TGCAGCGTTGACCCGAGGACTGAAGCTTTCTTT. The complete variable domain, with remaining parts taken from reference TRBV29-1 and TRBJ1-1, reads SAVISQKPSRDICQRGTSLTIQCQVDSQVTMMFWYRQQPGQSLTLIATANQGSEATYESGFVIDKFPISRPNLTFSTLTVSNMSPEDSSIYLCSVDPRTEAFFGQGTRLTVV.